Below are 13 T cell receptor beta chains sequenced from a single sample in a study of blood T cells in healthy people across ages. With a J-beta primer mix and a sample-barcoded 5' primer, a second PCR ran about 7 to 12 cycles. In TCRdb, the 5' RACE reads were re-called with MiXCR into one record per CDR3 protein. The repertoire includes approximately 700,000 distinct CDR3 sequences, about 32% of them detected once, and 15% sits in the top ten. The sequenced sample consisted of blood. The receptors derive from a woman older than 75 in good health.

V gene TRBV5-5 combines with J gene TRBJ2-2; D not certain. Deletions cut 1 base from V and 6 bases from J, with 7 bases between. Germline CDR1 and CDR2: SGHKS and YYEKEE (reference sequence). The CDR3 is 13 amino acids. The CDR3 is CASSLMVSGELFF. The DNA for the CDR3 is TGTGCCAGCAGCTTGATGGTCTCCGGGGAGCTGTTTTTT.

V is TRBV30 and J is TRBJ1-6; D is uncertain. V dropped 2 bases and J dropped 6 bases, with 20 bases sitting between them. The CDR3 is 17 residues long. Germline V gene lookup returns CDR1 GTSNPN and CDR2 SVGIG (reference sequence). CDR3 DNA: TGTGCCTGGAGTAGGGTGCAGGCGGGCGAGTCTAATTCACCCCTCCACTTT. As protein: CAWSRVQAGESNSPLHF.

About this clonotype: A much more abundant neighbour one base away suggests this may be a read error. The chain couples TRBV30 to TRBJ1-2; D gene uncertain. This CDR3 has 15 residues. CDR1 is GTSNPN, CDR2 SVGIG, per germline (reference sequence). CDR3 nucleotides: TGTGCCTGGACGGGGTTTGAGTCTTCTGGGTATGGCTACGCCTTC. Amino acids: CAWTGFESSGYGYAF.

CDR3 protein: CASSLRANSPLHF. The CDR3 nucleotides are TGTGCCAGCAGCTTACGGGCAAATTCACCCCTCCACTTT. The chain is built from TRBV7-8 and TRBJ1-6; D not certain. The CDR3 covers 13 residues. Trimming took 2 bases from V and 7 from J, leaving 6 bases between them. Germline V lookup: CDR1 SGHVS, CDR2 FQNEAQ.

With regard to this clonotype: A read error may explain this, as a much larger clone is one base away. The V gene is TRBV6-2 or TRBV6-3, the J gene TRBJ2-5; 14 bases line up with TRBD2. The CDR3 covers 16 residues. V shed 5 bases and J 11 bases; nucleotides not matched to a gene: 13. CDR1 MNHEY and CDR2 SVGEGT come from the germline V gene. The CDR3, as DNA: TGTGCCAGCAGTGCCCAGACTAGCGGGGGGGCACGTGAGCAGTACTTC. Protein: CASSAQTSGGAREQYF.

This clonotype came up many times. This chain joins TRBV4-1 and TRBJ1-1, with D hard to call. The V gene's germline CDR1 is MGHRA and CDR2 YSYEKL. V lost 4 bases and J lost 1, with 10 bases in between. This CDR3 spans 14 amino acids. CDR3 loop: CASSLSAGNTEAFF. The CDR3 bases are TGCGCCAGCAGCCTGTCGGCCGGGAACACTGAAGCTTTCTTT.

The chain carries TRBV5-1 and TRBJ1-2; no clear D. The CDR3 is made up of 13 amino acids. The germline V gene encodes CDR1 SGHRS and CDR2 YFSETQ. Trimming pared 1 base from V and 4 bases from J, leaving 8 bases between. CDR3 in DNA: TGCGCCAGCAGCTTGCGGGTGGGCTATGGCTACACCTTC. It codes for CASSLRVGYGYTF.

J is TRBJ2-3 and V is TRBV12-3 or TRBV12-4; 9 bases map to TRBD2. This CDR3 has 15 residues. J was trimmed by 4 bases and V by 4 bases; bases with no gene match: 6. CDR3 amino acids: CASSSGRTSADTQYF. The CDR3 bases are TGTGCCAGCAGTTCCGGACGGACTAGCGCAGATACGCAGTATTTT.

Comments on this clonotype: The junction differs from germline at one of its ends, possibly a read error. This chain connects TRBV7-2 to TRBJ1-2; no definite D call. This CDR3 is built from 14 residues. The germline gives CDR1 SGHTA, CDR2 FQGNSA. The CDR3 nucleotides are TGTGCCAGCATCACAGCCCCCTCTAACTGTGGCTACACCTTC. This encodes CASITAPSNCGYTF. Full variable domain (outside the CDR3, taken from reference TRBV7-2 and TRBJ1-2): GAGVSQSPSNKVTEKGKDVELRCDPISGHTALYWYRQSLGQGLEFLIYFQGNSAPDKSGLPSDRFSAERTGGSVSTLTIQRTQQEDSAVYLCASITAPSNCGYTFGSGTRLTVV.

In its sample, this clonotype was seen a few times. The DNA for the CDR3 is TGTGCCAGCATAAGGGACCCTAGAGATTCAAAAGCTTTCTTT. Translation: CASIRDPRDSKAFF. The V and J genes are TRBV6-5 and TRBJ1-1, with TRBD1 as a possible D gene (5 bases). Trimming took 7 bases from V and 9 from J, leaving 21 bases between them. The CDR3 consists of 14 residues. The germline V gene has CDR1 MNHEY and CDR2 SVGAGI.

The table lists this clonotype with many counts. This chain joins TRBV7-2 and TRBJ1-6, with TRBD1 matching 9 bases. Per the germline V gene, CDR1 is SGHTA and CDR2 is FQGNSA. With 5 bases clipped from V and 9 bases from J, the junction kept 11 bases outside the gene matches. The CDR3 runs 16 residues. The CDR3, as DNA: TGTGCCAGCAGCCGATCCTCCGGGACAGGGTTTTCACCCCTCCACTTT. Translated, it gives CASSRSSGTGFSPLHF.

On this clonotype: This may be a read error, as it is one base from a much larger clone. CDR3 in DNA: TGTGCCAACAGTTTCGCCACTCTCACAGATACGCAGTATTTT. Translation gives CANSFATLTDTQYF. V and J are TRBV28 and TRBJ2-3; D not resolved. Germline V gene sequence: CDR1 MDHEN, CDR2 SYDVKM. The CDR3 length is 14 residues.

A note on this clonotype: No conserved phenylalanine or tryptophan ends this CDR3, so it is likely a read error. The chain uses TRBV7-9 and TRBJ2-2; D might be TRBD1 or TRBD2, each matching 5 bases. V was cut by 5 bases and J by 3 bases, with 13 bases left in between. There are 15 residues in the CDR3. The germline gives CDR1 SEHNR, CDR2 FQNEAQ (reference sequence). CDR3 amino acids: CASSQTGAYTGELFV. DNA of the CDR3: TGTGCCAGCAGCCAGACCGGGGCCTACACCGGGGAGCTGTTTGTT.